This is a list of T cell receptor beta chains from one sample in a study of control samples from healthy donors and cancer patients. Generated by immunoSEQ multiplex PCR, the TCRdb table keeps only in-frame clones and is missing some. This sample yields around 58,000 clones, of which 90% to 96% are seen a single time; roughly 1.1% belongs to the top ten. Sequenced material: blood. These receptors all come from a woman younger than 35 in good health. The CDR3 runs from the conserved cysteine through the conserved F or W. The D gene is left open where the match is weak. Clone size is stated in some rows and not others, as once, few, many or a class when expanded.

v_gene: TRBV21-1
d_gene: .
j_gene: TRBJ1-6
abundance: .
CDR3aa: CASGERDRVSPLHF
CDR3nt: TGTGCCAGCGGCGAGCGGGACAGGGTTTCACCCCTCCACTTT

v_gene: TRBV6-1
d_gene: TRBD2
j_gene: TRBJ2-7
abundance: once
CDR3aa: CASSEFAGGPNEQYF
CDR3nt: TGTGCCAGCAGTGAATTCGCGGGGGGGCCAAACGAGCAGTACTTC

v_gene: TRBV2
d_gene: .
j_gene: TRBJ1-5
abundance: .
CDR3aa: CASTDDRTINQPQHF
CDR3nt: TGTGCCAGCACCGATGACAGGACCATCAATCAGCCCCAGCATTTT

v_gene: TRBV4-1
d_gene: .
j_gene: TRBJ1-1
abundance: .
CDR3aa: CASSQDEGQPRIEAFF
CDR3nt: TGCGCCAGCAGCCAAGATGAGGGCCAGCCAAGGATCGAAGCTTTCTTT

v_gene: TRBV6-4
d_gene: .
j_gene: TRBJ1-1
abundance: .
CDR3aa: CASSPKEDTEAFF
CDR3nt: TGTGCCAGCAGCCCGAAGGAGGACACTGAAGCTTTCTTT

v_gene: TRBV27
d_gene: .
j_gene: TRBJ2-1
abundance: .
CDR3aa: CASSDGGRYNEQFF
CDR3nt: TGTGCCAGCAGCGACGGGGGGCGATACAATGAGCAGTTCTTC

v_gene: TRBV19
d_gene: .
j_gene: TRBJ1-2
abundance: .
CDR3aa: CASTKVPPLYGYTF
CDR3nt: TGTGCCAGTACCAAAGTACCCCCTCTCTATGGCTACACCTTC

v_gene: TRBV5-1
d_gene: .
j_gene: TRBJ2-7
abundance: once
CDR3aa: CASSLKGKGVGSYEQYF
CDR3nt: TGCGCCAGCAGCTTGAAAGGGAAAGGGGTCGGTTCCTACGAGCAGTACTTC

v_gene: TRBV2
d_gene: .
j_gene: TRBJ1-6
abundance: .
CDR3aa: CASSEGRVYNSPLHF
CDR3nt: TGTGCCAGCAGTGAGGGCAGGGTTTATAATTCACCCCTCCACTTT

v_gene: TRBV7-6
d_gene: .
j_gene: TRBJ1-2
abundance: once
CDR3aa: CASSAYPPAEGYTF
CDR3nt: TGTGCCAGCAGCGCTTATCCCCCAGCGGAGGGCTACACCTTC

v_gene: TRBV2
d_gene: .
j_gene: TRBJ1-5
abundance: .
CDR3aa: CASRGFSLGGQPQHF
CDR3nt: TGTGCCAGCAGGGGGTTCTCTCTGGGGGGTCAGCCCCAGCATTTT

v_gene: TRBV28
d_gene: .
j_gene: TRBJ1-3
abundance: .
CDR3aa: CASSFLSGNTIYF
CDR3nt: TGTGCCAGCAGTTTCCTCTCTGGAAACACCATATATTTT

v_gene: TRBV4-1
d_gene: TRBD2
j_gene: TRBJ2-7
abundance: .
CDR3aa: CASSQAPLAGNYEQYF
CDR3nt: TGCGCCAGCAGCCAAGCCCCCCTAGCGGGGAACTACGAGCAGTACTTC

v_gene: TRBV9
d_gene: .
j_gene: TRBJ1-6
abundance: .
CDR3aa: CASSVDGPGDSPLHF
CDR3nt: TGTGCCAGCAGCGTAGACGGGCCCGGTGATTCACCCCTCCACTTT

v_gene: TRBV25-1
d_gene: .
j_gene: TRBJ1-3
abundance: once
CDR3aa: CASSAVSGNTIYF
CDR3nt: TGTGCCAGCAGTGCGGTGTCTGGAAACACCATATATTTT

v_gene: TRBV7-9
d_gene: .
j_gene: TRBJ2-4
abundance: .
CDR3aa: CASSQGNSIQYF
CDR3nt: TGTGCCAGCAGCCAGGGTAATAGCATTCAGTACTTC

v_gene: TRBV7-9
d_gene: .
j_gene: TRBJ1-5
abundance: .
CDR3aa: CASSLGQGRGDLQHF
CDR3nt: TGTGCCAGCAGCTTAGGGCAGGGGAGGGGAGATCTCCAGCATTTT

v_gene: TRBV5-4
d_gene: TRBD2
j_gene: TRBJ2-5
abundance: .
CDR3aa: CASSFGLAGARIQETQYF
CDR3nt: TGTGCCAGCAGCTTCGGACTAGCGGGAGCCCGGATCCAAGAGACCCAGTACTTC

v_gene: TRBV11-2
d_gene: .
j_gene: TRBJ2-1
abundance: .
CDR3aa: CASSSPGYNEQFF
CDR3nt: TGTGCCAGCAGCTCCCCGGGATACAATGAGCAGTTCTTC

v_gene: TRBV5-1
d_gene: .
j_gene: TRBJ1-1
abundance: .
CDR3aa: CASSFFSDVQNSEAFF
CDR3nt: TGCGCCAGCAGCTTTTTCTCAGACGTTCAAAATAGTGAAGCTTTCTTT

v_gene: TRBV6-6
d_gene: TRBD2
j_gene: TRBJ2-1
abundance: .
CDR3aa: CASSYSGAGGDNEQFF
CDR3nt: TGTGCCAGCAGTTACTCAGGAGCGGGGGGAGATAATGAGCAGTTCTTC

v_gene: TRBV7-2
d_gene: .
j_gene: TRBJ1-6
abundance: .
CDR3aa: CASSLGGLVSSYNSPLHF
CDR3nt: TGTGCCAGCAGCTTAGGAGGGTTGGTGAGCTCCTATAATTCACCCCTCCACTTT

v_gene: TRBV15
d_gene: TRBD2
j_gene: TRBJ2-7
abundance: medium-sized
CDR3aa: CATSAQTSGESYEQYF
CDR3nt: TGTGCCACCAGCGCCCAGACTAGCGGGGAGTCCTACGAGCAGTACTTC

v_gene: TRBV10-3
d_gene: .
j_gene: TRBJ2-7
abundance: .
CDR3aa: CAISEVQSTYEQYF
CDR3nt: TGTGCCATCAGTGAGGTGCAGTCCACCTACGAGCAGTACTTC